This record concerns one T cell receptor beta chain sequence. Its antigen remains unknown. Data came from immunoSEQ multiplex PCR; TCRdb stores just in-frame clones and leaves some out. The sample consists of about 110,000 clones, more than 65% of them appearing once. The data were taken from a study of shared clonotypes between healthy human individuals. Whole-study findings and limits: Memory subsets had estimated richness that was generally smaller than that of naive subsets. Rarefaction gave evidence that sorted-subset sequencing remained incomplete despite large depth. In having few donors, the study represented limited genetic and exposure-history diversity. Clonotypes not shared had lower generation probabilities than those common to all four donors.

The CDR3 runs to 12 residues. CDR1 SGHAT and CDR2 FQNNGV come from the germline V gene. V was shortened by 1 base and J by 8 bases, with 6 bases between the two germline ends. The origin of this receptor is a woman in her thirties in good health. The sample was memory CD8+ T cells sorted from blood. Subset specified: CD45RO+ cells pooled with CCR7-negative TemRA cells. The V and J genes are TRBV11-2 and TRBJ2-1, with D uncertain. CDR3 DNA: TGTGCCAGCAGCTTAGGGAGAGATGAGCAGTTCTTC. It yields the protein CASSLGRDEQFF.